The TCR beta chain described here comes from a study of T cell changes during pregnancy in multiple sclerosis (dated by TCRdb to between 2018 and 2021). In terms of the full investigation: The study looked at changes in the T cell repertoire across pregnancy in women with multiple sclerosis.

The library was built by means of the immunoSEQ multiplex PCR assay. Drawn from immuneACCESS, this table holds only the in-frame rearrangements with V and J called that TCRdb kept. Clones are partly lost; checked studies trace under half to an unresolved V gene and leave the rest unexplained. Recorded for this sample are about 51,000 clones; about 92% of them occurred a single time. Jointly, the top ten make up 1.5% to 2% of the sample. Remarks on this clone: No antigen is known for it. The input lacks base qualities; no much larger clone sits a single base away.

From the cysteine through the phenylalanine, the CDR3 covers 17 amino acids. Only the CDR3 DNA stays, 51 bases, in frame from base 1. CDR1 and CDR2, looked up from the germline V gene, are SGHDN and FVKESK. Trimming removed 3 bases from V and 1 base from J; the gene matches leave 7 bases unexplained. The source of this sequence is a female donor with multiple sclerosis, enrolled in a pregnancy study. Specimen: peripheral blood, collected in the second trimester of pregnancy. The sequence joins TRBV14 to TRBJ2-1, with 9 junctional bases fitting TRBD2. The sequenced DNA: TGTGCCAGCAGCCAGGAACTAGCGGGCCTATCCTACAATGAGCAGTTCTTC. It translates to CASSQELAGLSYNEQFF.